The sequence of this TCR beta chain was determined in a study of immune evolution from preneoplasia to lung adenocarcinoma listed by TCRdb under 2021. Turning to the overall study: HLA loss of heterozygosity was observed in roughly 6.8%, 16% and 36% of AIS, MIA and ADC lesions, respectively, and was not observed in any AAH lesions. The study used immune gene expression, TCR sequencing and multiplex immunofluorescence to profile the immune contexture of lung adenocarcinoma precursors and invasive adenocarcinoma. Resected precursor lesions (AAH, AIS, MIA) and invasive adenocarcinomas were compared with paired morphologically normal lung tissue. Sample size was determined by specimen availability and not by a prior power calculation. The immune data were integrated with whole exome sequencing and methylation data obtained from the same cohort of nodules. A total of under 60 patients with pulmonary nodules who underwent surgical resection were included in the overall cohort. TCR sequencing data came from 51 patients. According to the study, about a hundred samples went through TCR sequencing. POLYSOLVER was used to infer Class I HLA alleles from exome data, while LOHHLA was used to detect allele-specific HLA loss. On the study overall, not on this receptor specifically: The findings rested on association rather than direct causation, and larger cohorts with long-term follow-up and longitudinal biopsies were considered necessary. Because all patients were from Japan and China, applicability to Western populations was uncertain. Normal lung showed the highest clonality, whereas later-stage lesions appeared to have higher T cell density and diversity but lower clonality. The highest T cell clonality was observed in KRAS-mutant nodules compared with EGFR-mutant or double wild-type lesions. Normal lung had the highest top T cell clone frequencies, which appeared to decline progressively from AAH through AIS, MIA and invasive adenocarcinoma.

The CDR3 spans 14 residues, from the cysteine through the phenylalanine. Only the CDR3 region is kept as DNA, spanning 42 bases read in frame from base 1. V trim: 4 bases; J trim: 3 bases; unmatched bases: 4. The germline V gene provides CDR1 SNHLY and CDR2 FYNNEI. The immunoSEQ hsTCRbeta Kit was used to sequence TCR beta CDR3 regions from DNA. In the source study's methods: The ImmunoSEQ Analyzer was used to analyse the TCR sequencing data. T cell clonality was calculated on productive rearrangements as 1 minus Pielou's evenness. To measure T cell diversity, the inverse Simpson index was applied to productive templates. T cell density was expressed as TCR beta template counts normalized to usable DNA, with usable DNA estimated by amplifying and sequencing housekeeping genes. Two-sided Kruskal-Wallis tests were used to compare TCR metrics across histologic stages. In TCRdb, the immuneACCESS table is reduced to in-frame sequences with V and J assigned. These tables do not hold every clone; where another copy was compared, an unresolved V gene accounts for under half, and the others remain unexplained. V and J calls and clone size are copied from that table; D and trimming were computed from the DNA. The sample yields roughly 8,300 clones; about 80% were counted once. Roughly 2.3% of the sample is in the top ten clones.

As to this clone: This receptor's antigen is unknown. Qualities for individual bases were not recorded, and no much larger clone is one base off.

The patients had resection in Japan or China between the mid-2010s and the late 2010s. The histologic diagnosis of each case was independently confirmed on H&E slides by two lung cancer pathologists. To enrich premalignant or tumor cells for nucleic acid extraction, macro-dissection was performed after pathologic assessment. The AllPrep DNA/RNA FFPE Kit was used to isolate DNA from FFPE tissue. The origin of this receptor is a person between 45 and 75 years old with lung adenocarcinoma. Sequenced material: FFPE invasive lung adenocarcinoma tissue. According to the study, the label for this sample's cell subset or site signals: frankly invasive lung adenocarcinoma (ADC). The chain is encoded by TRBV2 joined to TRBJ2-5; TRBD1 aligns with 8 central bases. At the DNA level, the sequence is TGTGCCAGCAGTGGACGGGGACAGGAAGAGACCCAGTACTTC. This translates into CASSGRGQEETQYF.